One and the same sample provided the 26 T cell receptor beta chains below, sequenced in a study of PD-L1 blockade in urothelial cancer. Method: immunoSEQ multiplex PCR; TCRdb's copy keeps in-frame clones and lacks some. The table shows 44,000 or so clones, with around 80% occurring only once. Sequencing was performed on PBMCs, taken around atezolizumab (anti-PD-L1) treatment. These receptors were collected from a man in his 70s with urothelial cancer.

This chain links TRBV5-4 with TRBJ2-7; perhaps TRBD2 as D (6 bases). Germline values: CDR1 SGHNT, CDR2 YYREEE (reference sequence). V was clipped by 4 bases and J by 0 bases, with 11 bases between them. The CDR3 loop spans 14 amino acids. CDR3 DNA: TGTGCCAGCAGCCCCCGGGACTCCTCCTACGAGCAGTACTTC. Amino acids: CASSPRDSSYEQYF.

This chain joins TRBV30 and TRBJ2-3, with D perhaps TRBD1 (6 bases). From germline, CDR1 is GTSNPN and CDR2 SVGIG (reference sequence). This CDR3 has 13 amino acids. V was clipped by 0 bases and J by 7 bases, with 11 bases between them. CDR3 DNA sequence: TGTGCCTGGAGTGTCTCAGGGGCGTATACGCAGTATTTT. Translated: CAWSVSGAYTQYF.

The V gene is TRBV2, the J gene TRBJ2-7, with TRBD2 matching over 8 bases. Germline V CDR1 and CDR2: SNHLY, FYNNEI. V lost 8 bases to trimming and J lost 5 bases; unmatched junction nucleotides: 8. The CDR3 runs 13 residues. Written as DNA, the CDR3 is TGTGCCAGCCGGGAGCGGGAGAGCAACGAGCAGTACTTC. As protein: CASRERESNEQYF.

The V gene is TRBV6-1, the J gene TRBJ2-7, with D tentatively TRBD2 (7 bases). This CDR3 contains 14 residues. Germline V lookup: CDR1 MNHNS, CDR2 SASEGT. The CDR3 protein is CAGGGWGSSYEQYF. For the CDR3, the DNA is TGTGCTGGCGGGGGCTGGGGAAGCTCCTACGAGCAGTACTTC.

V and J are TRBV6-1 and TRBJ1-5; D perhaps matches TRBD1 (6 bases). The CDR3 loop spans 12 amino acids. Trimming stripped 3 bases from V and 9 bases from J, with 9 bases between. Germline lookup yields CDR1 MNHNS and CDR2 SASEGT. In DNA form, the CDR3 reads TGTGCCAGCAGTGATCAGGGGAGGCCCCAGCATTTT. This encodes CASSDQGRPQHF.

The DNA for the CDR3 is TGCAGTGCCTCAGTGGACACTGAAGCTTTCTTT. This translates into CSASVDTEAFF. The chain is built from TRBV20-1 and TRBJ1-1; D is undetermined. V was pared by 6 bases and J by 3 bases, with 8 bases between. The germline V gene encodes CDR1 DFQATT and CDR2 SNEGSKA (reference sequence). The CDR3 sequence is 11 residues long.

In DNA, the CDR3 is TGTGCCAGCAGTCTGGGACACGACGTTACCTACGAGCAGTACTTC. It codes for CASSLGHDVTYEQYF. V gene TRBV27 combines with J gene TRBJ2-7; possibly TRBD1 for D (6 bases). The germline CDR1 and CDR2 sequences are MNHEY and SMNVEV (reference sequence). V dropped 5 bases and J dropped 2 bases, with 16 bases sitting between them. The CDR3 spans 15 residues.

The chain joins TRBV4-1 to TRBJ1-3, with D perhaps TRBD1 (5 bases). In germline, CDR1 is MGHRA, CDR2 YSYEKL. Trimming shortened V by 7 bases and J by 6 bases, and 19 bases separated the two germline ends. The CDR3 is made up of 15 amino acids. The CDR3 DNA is TGCGCCAGCACTATGACCCAGGGTAACGTAAACACCATATATTTT. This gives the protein CASTMTQGNVNTIYF.

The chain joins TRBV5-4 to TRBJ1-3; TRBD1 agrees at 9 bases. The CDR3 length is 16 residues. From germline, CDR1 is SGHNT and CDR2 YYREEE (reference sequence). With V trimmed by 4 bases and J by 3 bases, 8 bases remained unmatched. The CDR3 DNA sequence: TGTGCCAGCAGCGTTAACAGGGGGCCTGGTGGAAACACCATATATTTT. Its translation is CASSVNRGPGGNTIYF.

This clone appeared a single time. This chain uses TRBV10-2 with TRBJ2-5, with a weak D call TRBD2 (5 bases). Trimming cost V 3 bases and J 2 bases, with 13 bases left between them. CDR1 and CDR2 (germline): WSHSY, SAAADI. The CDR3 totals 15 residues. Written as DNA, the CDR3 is TGCGCCAGCAGTGATTGGGCGGGTCATCAAGAGACCCAGTACTTC. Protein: CASSDWAGHQETQYF.

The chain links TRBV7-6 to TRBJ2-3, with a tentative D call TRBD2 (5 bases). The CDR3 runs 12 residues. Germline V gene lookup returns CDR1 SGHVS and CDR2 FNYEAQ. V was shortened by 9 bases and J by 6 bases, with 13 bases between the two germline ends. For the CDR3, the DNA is TGTGCCAGTTCCCCGAGGGCGGATACGCAGTATTTT. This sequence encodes CASSPRADTQYF.

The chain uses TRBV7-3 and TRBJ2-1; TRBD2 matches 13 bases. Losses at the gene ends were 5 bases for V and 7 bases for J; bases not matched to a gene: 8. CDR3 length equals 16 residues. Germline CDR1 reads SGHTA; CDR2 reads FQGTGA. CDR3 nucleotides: TGTGCCAGCAGCCCTGGGACTAGCGGGATCGGGAATGAGCAGTTCTTC. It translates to CASSPGTSGIGNEQFF.

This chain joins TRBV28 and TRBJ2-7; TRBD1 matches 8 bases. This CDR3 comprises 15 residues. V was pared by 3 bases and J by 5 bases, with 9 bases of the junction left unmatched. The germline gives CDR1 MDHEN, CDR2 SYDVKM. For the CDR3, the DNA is TGTGCCAGCAGTTTGGGGGACAGGTTCGGGAACGAGCAGTACTTC. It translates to CASSLGDRFGNEQYF.

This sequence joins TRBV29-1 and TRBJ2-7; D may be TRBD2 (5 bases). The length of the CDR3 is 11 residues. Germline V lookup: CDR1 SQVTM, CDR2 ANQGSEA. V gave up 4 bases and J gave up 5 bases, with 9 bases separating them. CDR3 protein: CSVARGNEQYF. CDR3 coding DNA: TGCAGCGTTGCCCGGGGAAACGAGCAGTACTTC.

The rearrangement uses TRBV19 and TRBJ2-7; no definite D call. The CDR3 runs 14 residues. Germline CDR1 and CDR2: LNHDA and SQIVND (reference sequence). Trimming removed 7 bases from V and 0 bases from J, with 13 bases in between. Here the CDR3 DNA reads TGTGCCAGTACCCCGACTCTTAGCTCCTACGAGCAGTACTTC. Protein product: CASTPTLSSYEQYF.

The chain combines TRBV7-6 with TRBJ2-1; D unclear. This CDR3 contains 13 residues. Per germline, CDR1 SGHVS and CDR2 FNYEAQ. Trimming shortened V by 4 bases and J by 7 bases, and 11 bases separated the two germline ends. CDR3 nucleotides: TGTGCCAGCAGCTCTCGAAACGGTAATGAGCAGTTCTTC. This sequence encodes CASSSRNGNEQFF.

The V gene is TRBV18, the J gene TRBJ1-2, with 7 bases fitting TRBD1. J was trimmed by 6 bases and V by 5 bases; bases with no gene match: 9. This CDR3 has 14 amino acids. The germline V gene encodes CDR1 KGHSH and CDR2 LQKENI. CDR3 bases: TGTGCCAGCTCAGATCCCCGGGACAGCCATGGCTACACCTTC. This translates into CASSDPRDSHGYTF.

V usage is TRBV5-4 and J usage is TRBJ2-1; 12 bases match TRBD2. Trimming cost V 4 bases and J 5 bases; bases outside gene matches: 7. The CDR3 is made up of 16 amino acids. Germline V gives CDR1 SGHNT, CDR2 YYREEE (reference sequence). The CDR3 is CASSKGLAGRNNEQFF. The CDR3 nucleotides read TGTGCCAGCAGCAAAGGACTAGCGGGGCGAAACAATGAGCAGTTCTTC.

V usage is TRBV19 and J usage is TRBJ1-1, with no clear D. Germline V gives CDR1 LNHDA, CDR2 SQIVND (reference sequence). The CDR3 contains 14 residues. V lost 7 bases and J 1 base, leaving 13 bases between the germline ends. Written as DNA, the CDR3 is TGTGCCAGTAATTTCGGTTTCCAGAACACTGAAGCTTTCTTT. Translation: CASNFGFQNTEAFF.

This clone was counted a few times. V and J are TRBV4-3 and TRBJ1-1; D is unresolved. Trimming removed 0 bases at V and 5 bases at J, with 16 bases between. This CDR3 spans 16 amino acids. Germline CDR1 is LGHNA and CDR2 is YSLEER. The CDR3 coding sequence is TGCGCCAGCAGCCAAGATTCTGGACTGCGTCGGACTGAAGCTTTCTTT. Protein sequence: CASSQDSGLRRTEAFF.

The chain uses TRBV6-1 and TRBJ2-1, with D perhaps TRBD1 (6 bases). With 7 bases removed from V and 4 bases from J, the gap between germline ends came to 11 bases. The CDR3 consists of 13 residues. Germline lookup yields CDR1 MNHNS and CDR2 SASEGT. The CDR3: CASNIGQYNEQFF. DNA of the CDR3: TGTGCCAGCAACATTGGACAGTACAATGAGCAGTTCTTC.

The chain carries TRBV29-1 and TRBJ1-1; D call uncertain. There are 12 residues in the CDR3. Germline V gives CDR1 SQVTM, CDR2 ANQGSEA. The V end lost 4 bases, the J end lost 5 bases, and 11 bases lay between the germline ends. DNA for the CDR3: TGCAGCGTTGTGCTTAGCAAAACTGAAGCTTTCTTT. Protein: CSVVLSKTEAFF.

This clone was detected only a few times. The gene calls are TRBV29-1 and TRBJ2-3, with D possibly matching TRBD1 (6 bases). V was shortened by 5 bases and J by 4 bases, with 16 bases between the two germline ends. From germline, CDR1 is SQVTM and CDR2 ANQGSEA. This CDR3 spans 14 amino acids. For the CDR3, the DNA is TGCAGCGTTCTAAGAGGGGCAGGGGCAGATACGCAGTATTTT. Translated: CSVLRGAGADTQYF.

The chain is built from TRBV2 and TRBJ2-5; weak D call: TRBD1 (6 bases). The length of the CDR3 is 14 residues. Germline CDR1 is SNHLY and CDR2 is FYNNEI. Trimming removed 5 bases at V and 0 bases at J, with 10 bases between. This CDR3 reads CASSSDRYQETQYF. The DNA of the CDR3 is TGTGCCAGCAGTTCAGACAGGTACCAAGAGACCCAGTACTTC.

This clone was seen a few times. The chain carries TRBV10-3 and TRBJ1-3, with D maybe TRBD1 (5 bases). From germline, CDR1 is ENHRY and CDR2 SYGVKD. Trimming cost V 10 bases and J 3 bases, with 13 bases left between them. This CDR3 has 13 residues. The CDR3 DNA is TGTGCCACGGGGGAGGGTGGTGGAAACACCATATATTTT. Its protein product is CATGEGGGNTIYF.

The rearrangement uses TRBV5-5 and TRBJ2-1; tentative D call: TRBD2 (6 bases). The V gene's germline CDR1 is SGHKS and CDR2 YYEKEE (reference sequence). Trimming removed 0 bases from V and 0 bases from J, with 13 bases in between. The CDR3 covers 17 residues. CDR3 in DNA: TGTGCCAGCAGCTTGGCGATCGGGGGAAGCTCCTACAATGAGCAGTTCTTC. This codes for CASSLAIGGSSYNEQFF.